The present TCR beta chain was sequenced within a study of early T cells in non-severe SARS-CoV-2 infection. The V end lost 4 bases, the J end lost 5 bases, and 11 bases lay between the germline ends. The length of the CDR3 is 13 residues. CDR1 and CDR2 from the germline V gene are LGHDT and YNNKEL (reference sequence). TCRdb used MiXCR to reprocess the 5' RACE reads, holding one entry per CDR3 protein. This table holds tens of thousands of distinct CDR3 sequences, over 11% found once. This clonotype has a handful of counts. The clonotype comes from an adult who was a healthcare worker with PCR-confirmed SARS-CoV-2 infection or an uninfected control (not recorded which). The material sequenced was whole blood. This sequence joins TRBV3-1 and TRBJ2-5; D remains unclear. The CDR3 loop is CASSRFRSETQYF. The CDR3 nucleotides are TGTGCCAGCAGCCGATTCCGATCGGAGACCCAGTACTTC.